This T cell receptor (beta chain) originates from a study of early stage breast cancer tumors. As concerns this clone: Its antigen is as yet unknown.

Here immunoSEQ multiplex PCR was the method, and the copy in TCRdb shows in-frame clones only, minus some. The table records some 75,000 clones, 79% of them present only once. V gave up 6 bases and J gave up 1 base; unmatched junction bases: 2. This CDR3 spans 14 amino acids. CDR1 and CDR2 (germline): SGDLS, YYNGEE. Study conclusions and caveats: Commonly generated sequences made up most enriched TCRB sequences shared between patients.

The rearrangement joins TRBV9 to TRBJ2-2, with 8 bases that match TRBD1. What was sequenced was blood. This TCR came from a person aged 55-75 years with breast cancer. The CDR3 DNA is TGTGCCAGCACAGGGGGCCTGAACACCGGGGAGCTGTTTTTT. The encoded protein is CASTGGLNTGELFF.